Shown below are 4 T cell receptor beta chains from a single sample sequenced in a study of shared clonotypes between healthy human individuals. Naive CD8 isolation took CD45RO-negative cells positively selected for CCR7 and excluded terminally differentiated effector memory CD45RA+ cells. Profiling relied on immunoSEQ multiplex PCR, and the TCRdb table lists in-frame clones only, not all of them. The sample contains roughly 2.1 million clones, 90% to 95% of which appear only once. The sample was naive CD8+ T cells from PBMCs. These receptors were collected from a man between 18 and 35 years old in good health. Some clones in this sample may be carry-over from other donors' samples.

This sequence joins TRBV27 and TRBJ2-7, with D unresolved. This CDR3 region has 13 residues. Germline V gene lookup returns CDR1 MNHEY and CDR2 SMNVEV (reference sequence). V gave up 2 bases and J gave up 6 bases, with 11 bases separating them. CDR3: CASSLGPQVEQYF. Written as DNA, the CDR3 is TGTGCCAGCAGTTTAGGTCCCCAGGTCGAGCAGTACTTC.

The V call is TRBV4-1, the J call TRBJ2-7, with TRBD1 matching over 7 bases. Germline CDR1 and CDR2: MGHRA and YSYEKL. This CDR3 has 15 residues. The V segment lost 4 bases and the J segment 3 bases; nucleotides outside the gene matches: 9. The CDR3 sequence: CASSRPGQSYYEQYF. DNA for the CDR3: TGCGCCAGCAGCCGGCCGGGACAGAGCTACTACGAGCAGTACTTC.

The V and J genes are TRBV27 and TRBJ2-7; no clear D gene. Trimming removed 4 bases at V and 2 bases at J, with 18 bases between. The CDR3 spans 16 residues. Germline values: CDR1 MNHEY, CDR2 SMNVEV (reference sequence). The CDR3 region is CASSSLGLGIPYEQYF. As DNA, the CDR3 is TGTGCCAGCAGTTCCCTCGGGCTGGGAATCCCCTACGAGCAGTACTTC.

This clone was seen once. The chain joins TRBV28 to TRBJ2-7, with D possibly being TRBD1 or TRBD2 (5 bases each). This CDR3 is 14 amino acids long. V gave up 4 bases and J gave up 2 bases, with 12 bases separating them. CDR1 and CDR2 (germline): MDHEN, SYDVKM. The CDR3 sequence: CASSSRDDTYEQYF. The CDR3 coding sequence is TGTGCCAGCAGTTCCCGGGACGACACCTACGAGCAGTACTTC.